This entry lists 21 T cell receptor beta chains sequenced from one sample in a study of cytomegalovirus exposure and HLA in healthy donors. Primers: 60 Vbeta forward and 13 Jbeta reverse. Some clones are missing from TCRdb's copy, which holds only in-frame ones; the method was immunoSEQ multiplex PCR. The repertoire holds roughly 150,000 clones, with around two thirds as singletons. The sample taken for sequencing was PBMCs. The origin of the receptors is a man younger than 40 in good health and CMV-seropositive.

This clone was counted a single time. The J gene is TRBJ2-5, the V gene TRBV4-2, with D possibly being TRBD2 (7 bases). Trimming left V 0 bases short and J 4 bases short, with 18 bases between. Germline V gives CDR1 LGHNA, CDR2 YNFKEQ. The CDR3 has 17 amino acids. CDR3 in DNA: TGTGCCAGCAGCCAAGATCCTAGCGGAGAGGGGGGAGAGACCCAGTACTTC. Amino acids: CASSQDPSGEGGETQYF.

The chain uses TRBV19 and TRBJ2-1; TRBD1 aligns across 7 bases. The CDR3 length is 13 residues. V gave up 2 bases and J gave up 5 bases; unmatched junction bases: 0. The germline gives CDR1 LNHDA, CDR2 SQIVND (reference sequence). The CDR3 spells CASSITGDNEQFF. DNA for the CDR3: TGTGCCAGTAGTATAACAGGGGACAATGAGCAGTTCTTC.

The table lists this clone with a few counts. The rearrangement joins TRBV2 to TRBJ1-1; D may be TRBD1 (5 bases). The CDR3 contains 12 residues. V dropped 11 bases and J dropped 0 bases, with 10 bases sitting between them. Germline V gene sequence: CDR1 SNHLY, CDR2 FYNNEI. CDR3 sequence reads: CAGQGMNTEAFF. CDR3 nucleotides: TGTGCCGGGCAGGGTATGAACACTGAAGCTTTCTTT.

This clone has more than one count but fewer than ten. The CDR3 nucleotides read TGTGCCAGCAGCTTAGCGGACAGGGGTAATTCACCCCTCCACTTT. It encodes CASSLADRGNSPLHF. The genes are TRBV7-9 and TRBJ1-6; TRBD1 aligns across 9 bases. The CDR3 runs to 15 residues. The germline V gene has CDR1 SEHNR and CDR2 FQNEAQ (reference sequence). Trimming cost V 0 bases and J 6 bases; bases outside gene matches: 0.

The chain links TRBV7-3 to TRBJ1-2, with TRBD1 matching over 7 bases. CDR1 and CDR2 from the germline V gene are SGHTA and FQGTGA. This CDR3 contains 14 residues. The V segment lost 8 bases and the J segment 8 bases; nucleotides outside the gene matches: 14. For the CDR3, the DNA is TGTGCCAGCGGCCTCCAGTGGACAGGAGAAGGCTACACCTTC. Its protein is CASGLQWTGEGYTF.

The genes are TRBV6-1 and TRBJ2-7; D might be TRBD1 (6 bases). CDR1 is MNHNS and CDR2 is SASEGT in the germline V gene. The CDR3 consists of 14 residues. V was clipped by 4 bases and J by 3 bases, with 13 bases between them. The CDR3 protein is CASSGTAKLYEQYF. For the CDR3, the DNA is TGTGCCAGCAGTGGGACAGCTAAACTCTACGAGCAGTACTTC.

V usage is TRBV4-2 and J usage is TRBJ2-7; perhaps TRBD1 as D (5 bases). The V and J ends lost 0 bases and 0 bases respectively, with 15 bases between them. The CDR3 runs to 17 residues. Germline V CDR1 and CDR2: LGHNA, YNFKEQ. CDR3 sequence reads: CASSQDWGSASSYEQYF. Here the CDR3 DNA reads TGTGCCAGCAGCCAAGATTGGGGCAGCGCAAGCTCCTACGAGCAGTACTTC.

V usage is TRBV29-1 and J usage is TRBJ2-7; 11 bases line up with TRBD1. Germline V gene sequence: CDR1 SQVTM, CDR2 ANQGSEA. The CDR3 is made up of 13 amino acids. DNA for the CDR3: TGCAGTGCTTCCGGGACAGGGGGTTACGAGCAGTACTTC. This gives the protein CSASGTGGYEQYF.

This chain uses TRBV9 with TRBJ1-2, with 7 positions matching TRBD1. The J segment lost 6 bases and the V segment lost 4 bases, leaving 6 bases of the junction unmatched. The CDR3 runs 13 residues. Germline V lookup: CDR1 SGDLS, CDR2 YYNGEE. This CDR3 reads CASSNTGDDGYTF. The CDR3 DNA follows: TGTGCCAGCAGCAACACAGGGGACGATGGCTACACCTTC.

The chain links TRBV9 to TRBJ1-5; 8 bases line up with TRBD1. With V trimmed by 3 bases and J by 5 bases, 4 bases remained unmatched. Germline CDR1 is SGDLS and CDR2 is YYNGEE. The CDR3 covers 14 residues. The CDR3 region is CASSGTGGYQPQHF. Here the CDR3 DNA reads TGTGCCAGCAGCGGAACAGGGGGATATCAGCCCCAGCATTTT.

About this clone itself: Other nucleotide sequences in the sample specify the same CDR3. The V call is TRBV11-3, the J call TRBJ2-2; D gene ambiguous. Per germline, CDR1 SGHNT and CDR2 YENEEA. The V end was cut by 1 base, the J end by 4 bases, with 4 bases between. This CDR3 is 13 amino acids long. CDR3: CASSLVSTGELFF. CDR3 in DNA: TGTGCCAGCAGCTTAGTGAGCACCGGGGAGCTGTTTTTT.

This clone was picked up one time. This rearrangement joins TRBV6-5 to TRBJ1-2; possible D gene TRBD1, 6 bases. Germline values: CDR1 MNHEY, CDR2 SVGAGI. Trimming stripped 6 bases from V and 4 bases from J, with 15 bases between. The CDR3 loop spans 14 amino acids. As DNA, the CDR3 is TGTGCCAGCAGCTTAGGGGGGGGAGGCTATGGCTACACCTTC. The encoded protein is CASSLGGGGYGYTF.

This clone was seen only a few times. The gene calls are TRBV2 and TRBJ1-1, with 7 bases that match TRBD1. This CDR3 has 13 residues. The V gene end was trimmed by 6 bases and the J gene end by 2 bases; junction bases not matched to a gene: 3. Germline lookup yields CDR1 SNHLY and CDR2 FYNNEI. Here the CDR3 DNA reads TGTGCCAGCAGGGGACAGATAAACACTGAAGCTTTCTTT. It specifies CASRGQINTEAFF.

This sequence joins TRBV5-1 and TRBJ1-1; a weak D match, TRBD1 (6 bases). V lost 2 bases to trimming and J lost 1 base, with 12 bases between them. CDR1 and CDR2 from the germline V gene are SGHRS and YFSETQ. The CDR3 is 15 amino acids. The CDR3 region is CASSLADSSNTEAFF. The CDR3 region has the DNA TGCGCCAGCAGCTTAGCGGACAGCTCGAACACTGAAGCTTTCTTT.

The chain links TRBV10-1 to TRBJ2-1, with D perhaps TRBD2 (5 bases). This CDR3 spans 16 amino acids. Deletions cut 6 bases from V and 6 bases from J, with 21 bases between. The V gene's germline CDR1 is WNHNN and CDR2 SYGVQD (reference sequence). DNA for the CDR3: TGCGCCAGCAGCCCCCATTATCAAAGTCGGGGCAATGAGCAGTTCTTC. Amino acids: CASSPHYQSRGNEQFF.

This clone came up once. The chain recombines TRBV6-5 with TRBJ1-4, with D unclear. Trimming cost V 6 bases and J 3 bases, with 8 bases left between them. CDR3 length equals 13 residues. The germline gives CDR1 MNHEY, CDR2 SVGAGI. DNA of the CDR3: TGTGCCAGCAGCGGGTCGCCTAATGAAAAACTGTTTTTT. Protein product: CASSGSPNEKLFF.

The chain employs TRBV11-1 and TRBJ1-6, with D possibly being TRBD1 (5 bases). The V gene's germline CDR1 is SGHAT and CDR2 FQDESV (reference sequence). Deletions cut 4 bases from V and 14 bases from J, with 15 bases between. This CDR3 is 13 amino acids long. CDR3 loop: CASSSGLEGTLHF. CDR3 DNA sequence: TGTGCCAGCAGCTCGGGACTCGAAGGCACCCTCCACTTT.

This rearrangement joins TRBV10-3 to TRBJ1-1; D call uncertain. Germline V gives CDR1 ENHRY, CDR2 SYGVKD. The CDR3 spans 13 residues. Trimming pared 2 bases from V and 5 bases from J, leaving 9 bases between. The CDR3 loop reads CAISERGWTEAFF. The CDR3 nucleotides read TGTGCCATCAGTGAGAGAGGATGGACTGAAGCTTTCTTT.

A few counts support this clone. The chain links TRBV7-2 to TRBJ1-4, with 7 bases matching TRBD1. CDR1 SGHTA and CDR2 FQGNSA come from the germline V gene. CDR3 length: 13 residues. V gave up 6 bases and J gave up 8 bases; unmatched junction bases: 6. For the CDR3, the DNA is TGTGCCAGCAGGGAGGGGGCGCGAGAAAAACTGTTTTTT. This sequence encodes CASREGAREKLFF.

The V gene is TRBV21-1, the J gene TRBJ2-1; the D call TRBD1 from the table was never checked on the DNA. TRBV21-1 is assigned pseudogene status. This CDR3 has 16 residues. DNA of the CDR3: TGTGCCAGCAGCAAAAAGGGGGACAGGAAAGAAAATGAGCAGTTCTTC. Protein sequence: CASSKKGDRKENEQFF.

This chain connects TRBV30 to TRBJ1-5; D is uncertain. Trimming removed 1 base at V and 0 bases at J, with 7 bases between. The V gene's germline CDR1 is GTSNPN and CDR2 SVGIG (reference sequence). The CDR3 length is 14 residues. The CDR3 region has the DNA TGTGCCTGGAGTGGTTCGGGTAGCAATCAGCCCCAGCATTTT. Translation: CAWSGSGSNQPQHF. Using reference TRBV30 and TRBJ1-5 for the parts outside the CDR3, the full variable domain is SQTIHQWPATLVQPVGSPLSLECTVEGTSNPNLYWYRQAAGRGLQLLFYSVGIGQISSEVPQNLSASRPQDRQFILSSKKLLLSDSGFYLCAWSGSGSNQPQHFGDGTRLSIL.